In its sample, the clone carrying this T cell receptor (beta chain) was seen once. What it binds is not known. These data originate in a study of cytomegalovirus exposure and HLA in healthy donors. Study conclusions and caveats: The study designated 150 to 200 TCR beta chains cytomegalovirus-associated.

Vbeta (60) and Jbeta (13) primers were used in the PCR. The method was immunoSEQ multiplex PCR; TCRdb's version includes in-frame clones alone and lacks a portion of them. Here the sample spans 150,000 to 200,000 clones, around three quarters being singletons. V lost 7 bases, J lost 0 bases, and 9 bases lay in between. Germline CDR1 and CDR2: MNHNY and SVGAGI (reference sequence). CDR3 length equals 13 residues. This receptor was obtained from a woman in her twenties or thirties in good health and CMV-seronegative. Input material: PBMCs. This sequence joins TRBV6-6 and TRBJ1-1, with D uncertain. The CDR3 is CASIPRVNTEAFF. Here the CDR3 DNA reads TGTGCCAGCATTCCGCGGGTGAACACTGAAGCTTTCTTT.